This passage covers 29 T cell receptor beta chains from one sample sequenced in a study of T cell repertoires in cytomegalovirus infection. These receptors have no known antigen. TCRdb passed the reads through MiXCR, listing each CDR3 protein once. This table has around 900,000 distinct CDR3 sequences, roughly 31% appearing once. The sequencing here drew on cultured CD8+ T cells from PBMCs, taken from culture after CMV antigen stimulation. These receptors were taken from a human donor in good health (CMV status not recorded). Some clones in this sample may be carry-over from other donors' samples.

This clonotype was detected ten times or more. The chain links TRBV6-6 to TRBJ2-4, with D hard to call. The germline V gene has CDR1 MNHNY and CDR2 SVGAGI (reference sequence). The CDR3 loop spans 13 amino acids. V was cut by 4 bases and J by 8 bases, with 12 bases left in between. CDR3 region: CASSSRPGDIQYF. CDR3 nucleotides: TGTGCCAGCAGTTCGCGACCCGGCGACATTCAGTACTTC.

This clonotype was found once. CDR3 protein: CASSPPGYLTEAFF. CDR3 coding DNA: TGTGCCAGCAGCCCTCCAGGGTATTTGACTGAAGCTTTCTTT. The V and J genes are TRBV7-9 and TRBJ1-1; tentative D call: TRBD1 (5 bases). CDR3 size: 14 residues. CDR1 SEHNR and CDR2 FQNEAQ come from the germline V gene (reference sequence). V lost 5 bases, J lost 5 bases, and 15 bases lay in between. The whole variable domain, remainder taken from reference TRBV7-9 and TRBJ1-1, is DTGVSQNPRHKITKRGQNVTFRCDPISEHNRLYWYRQTLGQGPEFLTYFQNEAQLEKSRLLSDRFSAERPKGSFSTLEIQRTEQGDSAMYLCASSPPGYLTEAFFGQGTRLTVV.

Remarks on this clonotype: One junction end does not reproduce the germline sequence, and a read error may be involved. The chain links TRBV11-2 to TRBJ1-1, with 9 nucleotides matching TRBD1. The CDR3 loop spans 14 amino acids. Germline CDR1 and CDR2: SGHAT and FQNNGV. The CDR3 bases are TGTGTCAGCAGTTCGACAGGGGGGAACACTGAAGCTTTCTTT. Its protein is CVSSSTGGNTEAFF.

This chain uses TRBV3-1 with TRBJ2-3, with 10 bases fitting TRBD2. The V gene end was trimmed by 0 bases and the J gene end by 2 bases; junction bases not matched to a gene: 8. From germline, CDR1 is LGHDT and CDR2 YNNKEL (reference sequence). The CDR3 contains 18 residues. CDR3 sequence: CASSQDFGTSGVTDTQYF. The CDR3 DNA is TGTGCCAGCAGCCAAGATTTTGGCACTAGCGGGGTCACAGATACGCAGTATTTT.

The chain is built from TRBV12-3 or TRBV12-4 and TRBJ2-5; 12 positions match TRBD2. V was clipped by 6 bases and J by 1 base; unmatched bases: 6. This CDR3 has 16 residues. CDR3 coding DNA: TGTGCCAGCAGCTTCGGGACTAGCGGGCGCCAAGAGACCCAGTACTTC. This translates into CASSFGTSGRQETQYF.

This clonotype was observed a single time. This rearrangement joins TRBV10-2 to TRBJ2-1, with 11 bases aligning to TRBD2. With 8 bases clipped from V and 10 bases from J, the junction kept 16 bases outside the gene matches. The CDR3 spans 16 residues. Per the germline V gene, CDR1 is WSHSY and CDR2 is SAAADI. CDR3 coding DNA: TGCGCCAGCGTACTAGCGGGGGCCAACCACCCTGGGGAGCAGTTCTTC. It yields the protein CASVLAGANHPGEQFF.

CDR3: CASSLIGTSYNEQFF. CDR3 in DNA: TGTGCCAGCAGTTTAATTGGGACCTCCTACAATGAGCAGTTCTTC. The rearrangement uses TRBV27 and TRBJ2-1, with D tentatively TRBD1 or TRBD2 (5 bases each). V shed 2 bases and J shed 0 bases, with 8 bases lying between them. Per the germline V gene, CDR1 is MNHEY and CDR2 is SMNVEV (reference sequence). This CDR3 has 15 residues.

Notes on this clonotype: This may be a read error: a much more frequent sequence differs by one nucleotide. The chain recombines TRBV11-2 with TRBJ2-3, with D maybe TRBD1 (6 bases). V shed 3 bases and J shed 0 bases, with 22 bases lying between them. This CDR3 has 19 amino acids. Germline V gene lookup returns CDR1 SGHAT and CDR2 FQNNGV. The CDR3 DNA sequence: TGTGCCAGCAGCTTCTACAGGGAAAAGTGGGACGCTAGCACAGATACGCAGTATTTT. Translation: CASSFYREKWDASTDTQYF.

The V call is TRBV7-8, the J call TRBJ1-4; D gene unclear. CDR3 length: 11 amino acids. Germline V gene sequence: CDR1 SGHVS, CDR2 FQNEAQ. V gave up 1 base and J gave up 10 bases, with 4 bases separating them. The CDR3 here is CASSLDGKLFF. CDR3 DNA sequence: TGTGCCAGCAGCTTAGATGGAAAACTGTTTTTT.

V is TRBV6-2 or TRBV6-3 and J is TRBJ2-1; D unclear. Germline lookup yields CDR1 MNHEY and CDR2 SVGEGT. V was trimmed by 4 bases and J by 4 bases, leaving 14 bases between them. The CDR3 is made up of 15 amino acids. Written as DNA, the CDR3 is TGTGCCAGCAGTTCAGAGCCTACCCGGTACAATGAGCAGTTCTTC. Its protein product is CASSSEPTRYNEQFF.

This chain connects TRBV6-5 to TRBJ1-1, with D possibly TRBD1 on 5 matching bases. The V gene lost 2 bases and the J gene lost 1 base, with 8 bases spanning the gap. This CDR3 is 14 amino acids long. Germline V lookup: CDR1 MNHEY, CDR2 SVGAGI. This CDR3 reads CASSYPGENTEAFF. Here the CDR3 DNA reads TGTGCCAGCAGTTACCCGGGGGAGAACACTGAAGCTTTCTTT.

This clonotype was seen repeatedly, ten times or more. CDR3 coding DNA: TGTGCCAGCAGCTTAGCGTCCAGTCACAATGAGCAGTTCTTC. Its translation is CASSLASSHNEQFF. The rearrangement uses TRBV7-2 and TRBJ2-1, with D unresolved. The ends were cut back, 0 bases at V and 5 bases at J, with 8 bases in the middle. The CDR3 is made up of 14 amino acids. The germline gives CDR1 SGHTA, CDR2 FQGNSA. The full variable domain, with the rest looked up from reference TRBV7-2 and TRBJ2-1, is GAGVSQSPSNKVTEKGKDVELRCDPISGHTALYWYRQSLGQGLEFLIYFQGNSAPDKSGLPSDRFSAERTGGSVSTLTIQRTQQEDSAVYLCASSLASSHNEQFFGPGTRLTVL.

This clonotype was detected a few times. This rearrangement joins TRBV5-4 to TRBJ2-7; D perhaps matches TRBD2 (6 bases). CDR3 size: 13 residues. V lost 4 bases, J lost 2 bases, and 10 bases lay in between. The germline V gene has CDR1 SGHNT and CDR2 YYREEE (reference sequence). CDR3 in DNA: TGTGCCAGCAGCGGGGGGACGACCTACGAGCAGTACGTC. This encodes CASSGGTTYEQYV.

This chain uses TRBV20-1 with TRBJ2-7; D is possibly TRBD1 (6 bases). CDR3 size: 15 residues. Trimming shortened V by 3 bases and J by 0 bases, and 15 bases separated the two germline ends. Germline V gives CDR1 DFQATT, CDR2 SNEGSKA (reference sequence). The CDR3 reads CSASPRQAHSYEQYF. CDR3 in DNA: TGCAGTGCTAGCCCAAGACAGGCCCACTCCTACGAGCAGTACTTC.

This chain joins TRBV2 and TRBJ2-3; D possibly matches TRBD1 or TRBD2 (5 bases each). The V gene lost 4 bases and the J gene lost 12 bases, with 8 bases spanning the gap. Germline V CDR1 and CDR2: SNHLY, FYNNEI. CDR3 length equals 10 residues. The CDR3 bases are TGTGCCAGCAGTGGGGGGTTCCAGTATTTT. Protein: CASSGGFQYF.

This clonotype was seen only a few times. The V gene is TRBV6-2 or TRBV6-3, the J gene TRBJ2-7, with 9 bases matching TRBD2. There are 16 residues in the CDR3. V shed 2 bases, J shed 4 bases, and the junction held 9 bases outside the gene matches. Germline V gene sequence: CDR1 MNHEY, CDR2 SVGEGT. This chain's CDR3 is CASSYGPSGDVYEQYV. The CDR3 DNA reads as TGTGCCAGCAGTTACGGTCCTAGCGGGGATGTTTACGAGCAGTACGTC.

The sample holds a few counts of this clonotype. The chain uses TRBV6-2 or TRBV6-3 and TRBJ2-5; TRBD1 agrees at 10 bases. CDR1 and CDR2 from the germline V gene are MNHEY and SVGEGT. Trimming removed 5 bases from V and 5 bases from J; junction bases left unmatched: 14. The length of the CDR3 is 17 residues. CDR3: CASSTRDRGFSGETQYF. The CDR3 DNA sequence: TGTGCCAGCAGTACGAGGGACAGGGGTTTTTCGGGGGAGACCCAGTACTTC.

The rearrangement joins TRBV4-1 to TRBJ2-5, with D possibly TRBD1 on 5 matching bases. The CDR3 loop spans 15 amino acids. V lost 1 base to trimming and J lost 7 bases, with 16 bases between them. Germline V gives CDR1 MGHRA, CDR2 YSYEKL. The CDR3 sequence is CASSQAMQGIGTQYF. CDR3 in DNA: TGCGCCAGCAGCCAAGCTATGCAGGGTATAGGGACCCAGTACTTC.

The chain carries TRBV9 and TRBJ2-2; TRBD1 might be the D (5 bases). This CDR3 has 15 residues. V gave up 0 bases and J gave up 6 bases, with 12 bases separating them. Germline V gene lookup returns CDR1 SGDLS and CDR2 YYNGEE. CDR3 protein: CASSVAGAESGELFF. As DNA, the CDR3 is TGTGCCAGCAGCGTAGCTGGGGCGGAATCCGGGGAGCTGTTTTTT.

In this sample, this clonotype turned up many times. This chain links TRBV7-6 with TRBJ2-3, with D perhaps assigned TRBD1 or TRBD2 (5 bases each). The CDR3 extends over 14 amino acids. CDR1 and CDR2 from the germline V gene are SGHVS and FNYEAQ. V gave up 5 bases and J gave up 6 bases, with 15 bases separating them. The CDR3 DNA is TGTGCCAGCAGCCCCGGGACGCCGCCCGATACGCAGTATTTT. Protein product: CASSPGTPPDTQYF.

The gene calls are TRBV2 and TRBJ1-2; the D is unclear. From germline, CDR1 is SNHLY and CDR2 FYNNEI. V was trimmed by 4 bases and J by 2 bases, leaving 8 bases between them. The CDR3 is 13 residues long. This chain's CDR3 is CASSVRSNYGYTF. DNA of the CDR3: TGTGCCAGCAGTGTGAGGTCAAACTATGGCTACACCTTC.

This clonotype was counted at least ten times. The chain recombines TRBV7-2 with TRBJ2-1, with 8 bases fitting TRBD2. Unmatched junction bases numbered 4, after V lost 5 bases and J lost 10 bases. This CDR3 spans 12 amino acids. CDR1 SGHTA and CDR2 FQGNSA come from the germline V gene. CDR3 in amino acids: CASSPTSEEQFF. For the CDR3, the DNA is TGTGCCAGCAGCCCGACTAGCGAAGAGCAGTTCTTC.

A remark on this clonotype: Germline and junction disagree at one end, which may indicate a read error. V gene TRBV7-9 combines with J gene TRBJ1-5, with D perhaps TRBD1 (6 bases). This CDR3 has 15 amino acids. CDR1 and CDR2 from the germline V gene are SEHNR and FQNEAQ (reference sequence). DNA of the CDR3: TGTGCCAGCAGCTTAGAGGACAGCGTCAATCAGCCCCAGCAATTT. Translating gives CASSLEDSVNQPQQF.

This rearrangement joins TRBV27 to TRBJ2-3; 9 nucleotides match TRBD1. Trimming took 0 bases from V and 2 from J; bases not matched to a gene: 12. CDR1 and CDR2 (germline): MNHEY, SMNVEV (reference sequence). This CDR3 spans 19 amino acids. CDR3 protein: CASSLSVGTGLTLTDTQYF. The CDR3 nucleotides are TGTGCCAGCAGTTTATCCGTCGGGACAGGGCTTACTCTCACAGATACGCAGTATTTT.

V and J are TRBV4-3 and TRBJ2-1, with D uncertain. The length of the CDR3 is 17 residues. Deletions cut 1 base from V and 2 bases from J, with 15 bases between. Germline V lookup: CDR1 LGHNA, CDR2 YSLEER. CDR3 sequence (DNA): TGCGCCAGCAGCCAAGGGCCATTTCGAGGAACCTACAATGAGCAGTTCTTC. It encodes CASSQGPFRGTYNEQFF.

In DNA, the CDR3 is TGTGCCAGCAGCTTAGCGAGGTACACGGGGTTCTACGAGCAGTACTTC. This encodes CASSLARYTGFYEQYF. This rearrangement joins TRBV7-9 to TRBJ2-7; perhaps TRBD2 as D (5 bases). Between the trimmed V and J ends, which lost 0 bases and 3 bases, there was a span of 15 bases. The CDR3 totals 16 residues. CDR1 and CDR2 from the germline V gene are SEHNR and FQNEAQ (reference sequence).

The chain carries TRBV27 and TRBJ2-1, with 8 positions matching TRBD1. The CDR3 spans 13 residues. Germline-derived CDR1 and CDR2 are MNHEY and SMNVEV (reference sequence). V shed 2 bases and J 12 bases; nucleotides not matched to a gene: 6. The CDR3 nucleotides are TGTGCCAGCAGTTTACCGGACAGGGCCGGGCAGTTCTTC. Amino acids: CASSLPDRAGQFF.

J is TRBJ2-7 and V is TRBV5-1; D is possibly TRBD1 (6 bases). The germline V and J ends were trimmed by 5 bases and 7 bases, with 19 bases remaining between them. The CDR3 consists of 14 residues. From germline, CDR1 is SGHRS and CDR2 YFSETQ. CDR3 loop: CASRSGRGLQEQYF. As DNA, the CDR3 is TGCGCCAGCAGGTCGGGCAGGGGCCTTCAAGAGCAGTACTTC.

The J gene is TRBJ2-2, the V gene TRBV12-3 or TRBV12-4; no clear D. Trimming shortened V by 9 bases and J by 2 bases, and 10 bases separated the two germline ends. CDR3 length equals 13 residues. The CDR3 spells CASFWFNTGELFF. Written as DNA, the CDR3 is TGTGCCAGTTTCTGGTTTAACACCGGGGAGCTGTTTTTT.